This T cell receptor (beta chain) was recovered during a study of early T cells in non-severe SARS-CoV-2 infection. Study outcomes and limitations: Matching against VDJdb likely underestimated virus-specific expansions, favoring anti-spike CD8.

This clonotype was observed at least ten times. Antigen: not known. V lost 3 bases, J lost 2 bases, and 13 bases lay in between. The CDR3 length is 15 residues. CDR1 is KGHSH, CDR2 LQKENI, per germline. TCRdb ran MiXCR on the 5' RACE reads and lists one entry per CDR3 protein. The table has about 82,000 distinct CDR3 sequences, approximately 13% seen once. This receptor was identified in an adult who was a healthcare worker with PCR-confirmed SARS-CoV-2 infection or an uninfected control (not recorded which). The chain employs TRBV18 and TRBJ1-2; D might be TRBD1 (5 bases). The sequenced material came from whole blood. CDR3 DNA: TGTGCCAGCTCACCCACGTGGGGGGTCAACTATGGCTACACCTTC. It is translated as CASSPTWGVNYGYTF. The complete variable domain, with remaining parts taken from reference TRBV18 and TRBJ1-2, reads NAGVMQNPRHLVRRRGQEARLRCSPMKGHSHVYWYRQLPEEGLKFMVYLQKENIIDESGMPKERFSAEFPKEGPSILRIQQVVRGDSAAYFCASSPTWGVNYGYTFGSGTRLTVV.